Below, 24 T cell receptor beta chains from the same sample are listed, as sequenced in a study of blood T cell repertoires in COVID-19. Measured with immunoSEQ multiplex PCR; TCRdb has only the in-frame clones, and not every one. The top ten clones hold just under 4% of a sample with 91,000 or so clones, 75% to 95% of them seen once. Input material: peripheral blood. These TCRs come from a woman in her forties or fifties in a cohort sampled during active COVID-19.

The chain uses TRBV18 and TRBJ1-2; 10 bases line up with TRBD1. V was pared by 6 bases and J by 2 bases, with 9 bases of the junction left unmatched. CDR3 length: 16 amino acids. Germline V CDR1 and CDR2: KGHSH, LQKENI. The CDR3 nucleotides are TGTGCCAGCTCCCCTCCCGGGACAGGGGCGAACTATGGCTACACCTTC. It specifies CASSPPGTGANYGYTF.

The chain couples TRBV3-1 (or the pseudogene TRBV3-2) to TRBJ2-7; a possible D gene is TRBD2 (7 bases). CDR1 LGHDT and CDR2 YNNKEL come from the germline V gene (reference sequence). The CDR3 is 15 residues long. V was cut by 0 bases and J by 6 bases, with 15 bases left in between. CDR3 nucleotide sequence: TGTGCCAGCAGCCAAGATTGGTCGGGGGGCCGCGAGCAGTACTTC. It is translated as CASSQDWSGGREQYF.

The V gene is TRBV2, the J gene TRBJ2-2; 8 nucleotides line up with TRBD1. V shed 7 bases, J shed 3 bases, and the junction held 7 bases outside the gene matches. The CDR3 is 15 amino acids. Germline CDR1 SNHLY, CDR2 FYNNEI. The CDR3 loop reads CASNEDRVYTGELFF. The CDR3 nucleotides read TGTGCCAGCAACGAGGACAGGGTATACACCGGGGAGCTGTTTTTT.

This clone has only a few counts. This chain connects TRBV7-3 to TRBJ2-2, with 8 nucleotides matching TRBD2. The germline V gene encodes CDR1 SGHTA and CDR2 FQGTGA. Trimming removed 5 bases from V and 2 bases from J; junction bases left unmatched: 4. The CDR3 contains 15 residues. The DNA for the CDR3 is TGTGCCAGCAGCCTTACTAGCGGAAACACCGGGGAGCTGTTTTTT. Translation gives CASSLTSGNTGELFF. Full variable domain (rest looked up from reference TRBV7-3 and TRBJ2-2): GAGVSQTPSNKVTEKGKYVELRCDPISGHTALYWYRQSLGQGPEFLIYFQGTGAADDSGLPNDRFFAVRPEGSVSTLKIQRTERGDSAVYLCASSLTSGNTGELFFGEGSRLTVL.

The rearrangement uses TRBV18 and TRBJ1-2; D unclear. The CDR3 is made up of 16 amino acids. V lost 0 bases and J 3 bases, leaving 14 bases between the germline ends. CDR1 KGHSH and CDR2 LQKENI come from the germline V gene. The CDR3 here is CASSPPTRAFDYGYTF. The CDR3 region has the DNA TGTGCCAGCTCACCACCAACGAGGGCCTTCGACTATGGCTACACCTTC.

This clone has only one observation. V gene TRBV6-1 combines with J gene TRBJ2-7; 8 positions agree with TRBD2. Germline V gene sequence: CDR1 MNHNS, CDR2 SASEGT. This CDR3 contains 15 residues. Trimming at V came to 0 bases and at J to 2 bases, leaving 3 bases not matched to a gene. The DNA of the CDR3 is TGTGCCAGCAGTGAAGCGCGGGGGGCCCCCTACGAGCAGTACTTC. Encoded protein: CASSEARGAPYEQYF.

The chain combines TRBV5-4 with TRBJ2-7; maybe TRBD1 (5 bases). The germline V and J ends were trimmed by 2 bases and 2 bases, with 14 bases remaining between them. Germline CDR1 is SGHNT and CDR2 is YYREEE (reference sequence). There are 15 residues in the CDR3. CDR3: CASSFGGQGPYEQYF. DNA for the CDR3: TGTGCCAGCAGCTTTGGTGGGCAGGGTCCCTACGAGCAGTACTTC.

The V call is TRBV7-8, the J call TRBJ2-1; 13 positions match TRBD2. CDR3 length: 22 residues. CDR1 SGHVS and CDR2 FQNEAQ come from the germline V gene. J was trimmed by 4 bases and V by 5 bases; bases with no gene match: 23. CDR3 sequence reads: CASSPRLAGGARWGGEYNEQFF. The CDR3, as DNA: TGTGCCAGCAGCCCCCGACTAGCGGGGGGCGCCAGGTGGGGAGGAGAATACAATGAGCAGTTCTTC.

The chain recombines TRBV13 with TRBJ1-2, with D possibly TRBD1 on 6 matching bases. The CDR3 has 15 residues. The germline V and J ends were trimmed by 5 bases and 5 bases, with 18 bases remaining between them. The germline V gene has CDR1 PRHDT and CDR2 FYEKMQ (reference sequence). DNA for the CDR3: TGTGCCAGCAGCCCGTCGGGGGGCAGGGCATATGGCTACACCTTC. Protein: CASSPSGGRAYGYTF.

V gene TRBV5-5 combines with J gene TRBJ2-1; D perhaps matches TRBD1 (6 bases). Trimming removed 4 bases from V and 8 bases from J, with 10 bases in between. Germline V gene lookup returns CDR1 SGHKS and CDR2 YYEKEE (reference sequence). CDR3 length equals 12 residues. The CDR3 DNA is TGTGCCAGCAGCCGTCAGGGGCATGAGCAGTTCTTC. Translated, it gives CASSRQGHEQFF.

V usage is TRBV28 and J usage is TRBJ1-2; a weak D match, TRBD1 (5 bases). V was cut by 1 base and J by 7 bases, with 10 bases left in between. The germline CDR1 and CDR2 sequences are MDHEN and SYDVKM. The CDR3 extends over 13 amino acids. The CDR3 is CASSLLGGRGYTF. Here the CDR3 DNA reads TGTGCCAGCAGTTTATTGGGGGGACGTGGCTACACCTTC.

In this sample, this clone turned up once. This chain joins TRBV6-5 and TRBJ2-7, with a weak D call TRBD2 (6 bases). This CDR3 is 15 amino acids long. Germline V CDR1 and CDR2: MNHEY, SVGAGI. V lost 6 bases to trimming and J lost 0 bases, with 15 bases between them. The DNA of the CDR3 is TGTGCCAGCAGGGGGGACTCTGGGAGCTCCTACGAGCAGTACTTC. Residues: CASRGDSGSSYEQYF.

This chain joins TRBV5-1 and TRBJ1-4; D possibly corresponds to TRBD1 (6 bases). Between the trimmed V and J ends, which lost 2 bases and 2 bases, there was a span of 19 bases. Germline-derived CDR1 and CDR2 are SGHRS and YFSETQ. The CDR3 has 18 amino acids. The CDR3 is CASSFRDGGAFTNEKLFF. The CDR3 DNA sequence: TGCGCCAGCAGCTTCCGGGACGGGGGGGCCTTCACTAATGAAAAACTGTTTTTT.

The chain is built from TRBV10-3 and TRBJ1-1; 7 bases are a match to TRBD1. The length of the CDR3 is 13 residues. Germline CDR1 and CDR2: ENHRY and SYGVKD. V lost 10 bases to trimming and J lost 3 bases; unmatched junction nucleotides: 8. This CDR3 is CATRQGWDTEAFF. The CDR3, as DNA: TGTGCCACCAGACAGGGATGGGACACTGAAGCTTTCTTT.

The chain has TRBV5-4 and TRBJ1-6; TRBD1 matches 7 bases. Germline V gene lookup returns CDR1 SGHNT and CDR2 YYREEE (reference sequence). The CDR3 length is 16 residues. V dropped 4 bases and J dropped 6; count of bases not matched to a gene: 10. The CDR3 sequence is CASSKGQELANSPLHF. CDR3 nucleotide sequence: TGTGCCAGCAGCAAAGGACAGGAGCTAGCTAATTCACCCCTCCACTTT. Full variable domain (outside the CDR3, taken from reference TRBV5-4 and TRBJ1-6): ETGVTQSPTHLIKTRGQQVTLRCSSQSGHNTVSWYQQALGQGPQFIFQYYREEENGRGNFPPRFSGLQFPNYSSELNVNALELDDSALYLCASSKGQELANSPLHFGNGTRLTVT.

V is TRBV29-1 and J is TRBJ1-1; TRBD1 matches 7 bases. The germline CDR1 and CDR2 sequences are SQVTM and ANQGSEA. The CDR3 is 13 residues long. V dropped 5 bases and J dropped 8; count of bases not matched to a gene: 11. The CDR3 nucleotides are TGCAGCGTTTGGACAGGAGGTCATACCGAAGCTTTCTTT. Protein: CSVWTGGHTEAFF.

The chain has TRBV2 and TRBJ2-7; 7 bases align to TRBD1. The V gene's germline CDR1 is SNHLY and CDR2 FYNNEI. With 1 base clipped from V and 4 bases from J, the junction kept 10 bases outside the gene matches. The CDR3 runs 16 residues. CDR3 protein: CASSEGVNRGAYEQYF. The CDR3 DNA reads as TGTGCCAGCAGTGAAGGGGTGAACAGGGGAGCTTACGAGCAGTACTTC.

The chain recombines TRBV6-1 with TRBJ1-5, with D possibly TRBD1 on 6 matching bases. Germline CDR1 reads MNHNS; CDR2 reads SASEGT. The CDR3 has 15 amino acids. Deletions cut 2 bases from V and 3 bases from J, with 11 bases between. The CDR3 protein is CASSEFRGFNQPQHF. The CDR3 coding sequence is TGTGCCAGCAGTGAATTCAGGGGTTTCAATCAGCCCCAGCATTTT.

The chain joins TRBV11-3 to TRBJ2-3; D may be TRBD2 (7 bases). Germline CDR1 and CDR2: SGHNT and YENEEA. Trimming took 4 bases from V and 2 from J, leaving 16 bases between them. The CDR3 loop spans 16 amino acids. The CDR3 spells CASSSGRGGSTDTQYF. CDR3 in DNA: TGTGCCAGCAGCTCCGGTAGGGGGGGGTCCACAGATACGCAGTATTTT.

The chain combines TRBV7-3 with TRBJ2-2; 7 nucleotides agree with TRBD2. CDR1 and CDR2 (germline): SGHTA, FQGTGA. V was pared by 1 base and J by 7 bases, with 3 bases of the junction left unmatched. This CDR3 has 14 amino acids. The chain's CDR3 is CASSLIASGGELFF. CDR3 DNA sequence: TGTGCCAGCAGCTTAATCGCTAGCGGCGGGGAGCTGTTTTTT.

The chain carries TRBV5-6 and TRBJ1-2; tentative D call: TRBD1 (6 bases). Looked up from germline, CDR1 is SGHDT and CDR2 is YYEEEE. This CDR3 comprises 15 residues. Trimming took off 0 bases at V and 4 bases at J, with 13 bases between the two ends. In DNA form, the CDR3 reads TGTGCCAGCAGCTTGGTAGGACAGAAAACCTATGGCTACACCTTC. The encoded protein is CASSLVGQKTYGYTF.

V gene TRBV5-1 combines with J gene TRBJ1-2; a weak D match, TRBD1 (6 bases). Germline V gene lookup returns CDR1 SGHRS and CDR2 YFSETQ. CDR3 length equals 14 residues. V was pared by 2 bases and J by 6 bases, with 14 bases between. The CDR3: CASSLEQGGNGYTF. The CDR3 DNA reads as TGCGCCAGCAGCTTAGAACAGGGTGGTAATGGCTACACCTTC. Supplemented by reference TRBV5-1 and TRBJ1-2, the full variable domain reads KAGVTQTPRYLIKTRGQQVTLSCSPISGHRSVSWYQQTPGQGLQFLFEYFSETQRNKGNFPGRFSGRQFSNSRSEMNVSTLELGDSALYLCASSLEQGGNGYTFGSGTRLTVV.

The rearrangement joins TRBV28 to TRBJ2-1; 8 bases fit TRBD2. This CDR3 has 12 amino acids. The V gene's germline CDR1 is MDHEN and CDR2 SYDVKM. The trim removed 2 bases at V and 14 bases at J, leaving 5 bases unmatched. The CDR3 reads CASSLNGGRKFF. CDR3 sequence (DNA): TGTGCCAGCAGTTTAAACGGCGGGAGGAAGTTCTTC.

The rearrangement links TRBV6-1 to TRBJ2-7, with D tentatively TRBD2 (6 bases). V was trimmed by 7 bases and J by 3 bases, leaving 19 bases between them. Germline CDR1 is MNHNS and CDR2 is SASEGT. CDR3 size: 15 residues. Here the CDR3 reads CASTGRGQLLYEQYF. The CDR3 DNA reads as TGTGCCAGCACCGGGCGGGGTCAACTCCTCTACGAGCAGTACTTC.